This T cell receptor beta chain was captured in a study of blood T cell repertoires in COVID-19. Looking at the study overall: Sources were T cells, B-cell-depleted T cells, or PBMCs; the material itself was cDNA or gDNA.

Sequencing used immunoSEQ multiplex PCR; TCRdb keeps in-frame clones, though not all of them. The sample has over 200,000 clones; nearly 90% are singletons. Trimming cost V 4 bases and J 9 bases, with 12 bases left between them. The CDR3 sequence is 13 residues long. Germline CDR1 is MGHRA and CDR2 is YSYEKL. Material for sequencing was peripheral blood. The receptor was isolated from a woman younger than 30 who had recovered from COVID-19. The chain has TRBV4-1 and TRBJ2-2; no firm D call. CDR3 in amino acids: CASSRQFGRELFF. The CDR3 DNA is TGCGCCAGCAGCCGACAATTCGGTAGGGAGCTGTTTTTT.